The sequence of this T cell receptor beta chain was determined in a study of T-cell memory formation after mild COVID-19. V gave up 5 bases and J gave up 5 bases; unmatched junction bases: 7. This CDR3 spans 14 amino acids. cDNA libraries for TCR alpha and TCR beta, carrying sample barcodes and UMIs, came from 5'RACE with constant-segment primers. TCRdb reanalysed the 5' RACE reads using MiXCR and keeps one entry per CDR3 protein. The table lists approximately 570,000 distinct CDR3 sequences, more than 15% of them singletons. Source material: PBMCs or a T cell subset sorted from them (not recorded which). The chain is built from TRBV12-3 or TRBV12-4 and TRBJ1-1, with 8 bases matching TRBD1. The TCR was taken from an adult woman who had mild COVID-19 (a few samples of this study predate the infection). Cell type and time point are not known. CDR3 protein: CASSADRGETEAFF. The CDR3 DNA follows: TGTGCCAGCAGTGCCGACAGGGGTGAGACTGAAGCTTTCTTT.